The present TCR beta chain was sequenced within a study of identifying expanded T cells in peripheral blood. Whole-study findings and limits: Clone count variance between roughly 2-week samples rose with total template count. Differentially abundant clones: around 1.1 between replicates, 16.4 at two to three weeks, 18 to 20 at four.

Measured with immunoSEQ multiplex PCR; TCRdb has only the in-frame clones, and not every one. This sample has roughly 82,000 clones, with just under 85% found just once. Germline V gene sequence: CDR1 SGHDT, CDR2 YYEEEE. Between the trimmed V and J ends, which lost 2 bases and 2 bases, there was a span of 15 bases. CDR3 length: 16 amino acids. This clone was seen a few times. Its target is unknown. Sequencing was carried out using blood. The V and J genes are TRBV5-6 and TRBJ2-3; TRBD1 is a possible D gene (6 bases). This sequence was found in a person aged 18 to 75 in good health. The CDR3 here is CASSLYRAPHTDTQYF. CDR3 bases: TGTGCCAGCAGCTTATACAGGGCACCCCACACAGATACGCAGTATTTT.